This TCR beta chain stems from a study of cytomegalovirus exposure and HLA in healthy donors. The V end was cut by 10 bases, the J end by 11 bases, with 17 bases between. CDR1 is SNHLY, CDR2 FYNNEI, per germline. The CDR3 has 11 residues. The PCR had 60 Vbeta and 13 Jbeta primers. Assay used: immunoSEQ multiplex PCR; TCRdb lists only in-frame clones, some missing. The table shows some 140,000 clones, with around 80% occurring only once. The TCR comes from a male donor in good health and CMV-seropositive. The sequencing sample was made of PBMCs. The V call is TRBV2, the J call TRBJ1-1; D perhaps matches TRBD1 (6 bases). This chain's CDR3 is CATAAPGDAFF. The CDR3 DNA follows: TGTGCCACCGCCGCTCCAGGGGACGCTTTCTTT.